Here is one T cell receptor (gamma chain) with its context. TCRdb attributes to this sequence the protein of a much larger clone, which differs from the DNA translation at residue 4; a read error is likely, and the protein displayed is translated from the DNA. TCRdb re-identified clones in the PCR reads via CATT. This sample has fewer than 3,000 gamma-chain clones, with around 5.2% found just once. This sample is part of a study of human gamma delta and Vdelta1 T cells. The CDR3 totals 13 residues. Germline CDR1 VINAFY, CDR2 YDVSNSKD. This TCR derives from a human donor in good health. The rearrangement links TRGV5 to TRGJ1 or TRGJ2. Sequencing used naive CD27+ Vdelta1 gamma-delta T cells from blood. CDR3 bases: TGTGCCACCCGGGACAGGCATCATTATAAGAAACTCTTT. Translation: CATRDRHHYKKLF.